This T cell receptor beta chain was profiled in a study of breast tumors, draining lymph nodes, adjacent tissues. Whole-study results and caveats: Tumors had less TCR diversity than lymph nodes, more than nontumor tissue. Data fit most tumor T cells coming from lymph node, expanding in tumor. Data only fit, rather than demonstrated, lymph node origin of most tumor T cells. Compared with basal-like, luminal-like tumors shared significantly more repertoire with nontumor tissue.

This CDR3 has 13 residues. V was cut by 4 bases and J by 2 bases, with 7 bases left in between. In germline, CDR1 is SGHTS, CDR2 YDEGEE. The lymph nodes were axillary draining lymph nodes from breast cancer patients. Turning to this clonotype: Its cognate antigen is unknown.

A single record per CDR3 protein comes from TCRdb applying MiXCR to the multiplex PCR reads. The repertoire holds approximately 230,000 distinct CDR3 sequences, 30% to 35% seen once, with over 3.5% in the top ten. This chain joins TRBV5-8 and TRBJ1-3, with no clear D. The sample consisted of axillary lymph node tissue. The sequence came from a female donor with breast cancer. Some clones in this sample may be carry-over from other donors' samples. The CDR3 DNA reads TGTGCCAGCAGCCTCCCCCCTGGAAACACCATATATTTT. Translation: CASSLPPGNTIYF.